What follows are 32 T cell receptor beta chains derived from one specimen sequenced in a study of control samples from healthy donors and cancer patients. Profiling relied on immunoSEQ multiplex PCR, and the TCRdb table lists in-frame clones only, not all of them. The sample holds under 150,000 clones; 85% to 90% are singletons and the top ten take around 1.1%. The sequenced sample was PBMCs. The receptors come from a woman in her fifties or sixties with colorectal cancer.

V and J are TRBV7-2 and TRBJ2-5; 12 nucleotides align to TRBD2. CDR1 is SGHTA and CDR2 is FQGNSA in the germline V gene. With V trimmed by 5 bases and J by 5 bases, 6 bases remained unmatched. The CDR3 sequence is 15 residues long. Here the CDR3 DNA reads TGTGCCAGCAGCCAGACTAGCGGGAGAAGTGAGACCCAGTACTTC. The encoded protein is CASSQTSGRSETQYF.

This chain links TRBV6-5 with TRBJ1-5; D is unresolved. Per the germline V gene, CDR1 is MNHEY and CDR2 is SVGAGI. The V end was cut by 4 bases, the J end by 4 bases, with 2 bases between. This CDR3 has 11 residues. The CDR3 DNA reads as TGTGCCAGCAGTTTGAATCAGCCCCAGCATTTT. Translating it yields CASSLNQPQHF.

Written as DNA, the CDR3 is TGTGCCAGCAGCCCCAACGGACAGGCGTCTAATTCACCCCTCCACTTT. Amino acids: CASSPNGQASNSPLHF. This chain uses TRBV5-6 with TRBJ1-6; 7 nucleotides align to TRBD1. The V and J ends lost 4 bases and 6 bases, in that order; junction bases with no gene match: 10. This CDR3 comprises 16 residues. Per the germline V gene, CDR1 is SGHDT and CDR2 is YYEEEE.

CDR3 loop: CASSWEELTGFGDSPLHF. The CDR3 DNA follows: TGTGCCAGCAGCTGGGAGGAACTGACAGGGTTCGGAGATTCACCCCTCCACTTT. The chain carries TRBV5-8 and TRBJ1-6, with 7 bases matching TRBD1. Germline V gives CDR1 SGHTS, CDR2 YDEGEE. V shed 3 bases and J 8 bases; nucleotides not matched to a gene: 17. This CDR3 has 18 residues.

The genes are TRBV7-6 and TRBJ1-5; D remains unclear. This CDR3 is 14 amino acids long. Per germline, CDR1 SGHVS and CDR2 FNYEAQ. V was clipped by 5 bases and J by 2 bases, with 10 bases between them. CDR3 bases: TGTGCCAGCAGCCCTTCAATGGGCAATCAGCCCCAGCATTTT. The encoded protein is CASSPSMGNQPQHF.

J is TRBJ1-4 and V is TRBV19; possibly TRBD1 for D (5 bases). V lost 0 bases and J 2 bases, leaving 13 bases between the germline ends. From germline, CDR1 is LNHDA and CDR2 SQIVND (reference sequence). The CDR3 has 17 amino acids. This chain's CDR3 is CASSIDSQGITNEKLFF. CDR3 nucleotides: TGTGCCAGTAGTATAGACAGCCAGGGAATCACTAATGAAAAACTGTTTTTT.

This CDR3 reads CASISAKENSPLHF. For the CDR3, the DNA is TGTGCCAGTATAAGCGCAAAGGAAAATTCACCCCTCCACTTT. V usage is TRBV6-5 and J usage is TRBJ1-6; D uncertain. The CDR3 runs 14 residues. CDR1 and CDR2 (germline): MNHEY, SVGAGI. V lost 9 bases to trimming and J lost 7 bases, with 16 bases between them.

The rearrangement joins TRBV21-1 to TRBJ2-5; the D call of TRBD1 is as the table states it, not checked on the DNA. TRBV21-1 is a known pseudogene. The CDR3 covers 14 residues. CDR3 sequence: CASSQQDALETQYF. DNA of the CDR3: TGTGCCAGCAGCCAACAGGATGCATTGGAGACCCAGTACTTC.

This chain uses TRBV7-8 with TRBJ2-5; D call uncertain. Germline loops: CDR1 SGHVS, CDR2 FQNEAQ. V lost 2 bases, J lost 2 bases, and 9 bases lay in between. The CDR3 extends over 14 amino acids. This chain's CDR3 is CASSLNRPQETQYF. The CDR3 bases are TGTGCCAGCAGCTTAAATCGGCCACAAGAGACCCAGTACTTC.

J is TRBJ2-2 and V is TRBV10-3; TRBD1 aligns across 11 bases. The V and J ends lost 6 bases and 4 bases, in that order; junction bases with no gene match: 7. Germline V gene sequence: CDR1 ENHRY, CDR2 SYGVKD. The CDR3 is made up of 16 amino acids. The CDR3: CAIRPGQGGSTGELFF. The CDR3 coding sequence is TGTGCCATCAGACCGGGACAGGGGGGAAGCACCGGGGAGCTGTTTTTT.

V is TRBV11-2 and J is TRBJ1-1; D is possibly TRBD1 (6 bases). This CDR3 is 18 amino acids long. Between the trimmed V and J ends, which lost 1 base and 1 base, there was a span of 19 bases. Germline V gene sequence: CDR1 SGHAT, CDR2 FQNNGV. The CDR3 sequence is CASSLARGSLSTNTEAFF. CDR3 nucleotide sequence: TGTGCCAGCAGCTTAGCCAGGGGTTCATTGTCGACGAACACTGAAGCTTTCTTT.

The chain joins TRBV14 to TRBJ2-2; D is undetermined. With 4 bases removed from V and 6 bases from J, the gap between germline ends came to 12 bases. The germline CDR1 and CDR2 sequences are SGHDN and FVKESK. This CDR3 has 14 residues. The CDR3: CASSPTIASGELFF. DNA of the CDR3: TGTGCCAGCAGCCCAACCATTGCGTCCGGGGAGCTGTTTTTT.

J is TRBJ1-2 and V is TRBV19, with TRBD1 as a possible D gene (5 bases). Germline V gene data show CDR1 as LNHDA and CDR2 as SQIVND (reference sequence). The CDR3 contains 13 residues. Trimming took 10 bases from V and 5 from J, leaving 17 bases between them. The CDR3 here is CATSGGRKYGYTF. CDR3 sequence (DNA): TGTGCCACTAGCGGGGGACGGAAGTATGGCTACACCTTC.

This clone was counted a single time. This chain joins TRBV7-6 and TRBJ2-1; 11 positions match TRBD2. CDR3 length: 15 amino acids. Per the germline V gene, CDR1 is SGHVS and CDR2 is FNYEAQ. J was trimmed by 11 bases and V by 1 base; bases with no gene match: 7. CDR3 nucleotides: TGTGCCAGCAGCTTAGACGGACTAGCGGGTGGCCAGCAGTTCTTC. Protein product: CASSLDGLAGGQQFF.

The chain uses TRBV18 and TRBJ1-2, with D perhaps TRBD1 (5 bases). The CDR3 is 16 amino acids. CDR1 KGHSH and CDR2 LQKENI come from the germline V gene. V was cut by 3 bases and J by 3 bases, with 17 bases left in between. The CDR3 region has the DNA TGTGCCAGCTCACCGTCCTGGACGGTGGGGGACTATGGCTACACCTTC. It is translated as CASSPSWTVGDYGYTF.

The chain carries TRBV15 and TRBJ1-4, with a possible D match to TRBD1 (6 bases). This CDR3 spans 18 amino acids. V was trimmed by 2 bases and J by 12 bases, leaving 28 bases between them. CDR1 LNHNV and CDR2 YYDKDF come from the germline V gene (reference sequence). The CDR3 loop reads CATSRNLPNVQGDNELFF. The CDR3 coding sequence is TGTGCCACCAGCAGAAATCTCCCGAATGTACAGGGAGATAATGAACTGTTTTTT.

J is TRBJ1-4 and V is TRBV6-5; the match to TRBD1 covers 9 bases. This CDR3 has 15 residues. The V segment lost 7 bases and the J segment 8 bases; nucleotides outside the gene matches: 11. Germline V gene lookup returns CDR1 MNHEY and CDR2 SVGAGI. Here the CDR3 reads CASMGQGQVKEKLFF. In DNA form, the CDR3 reads TGTGCCAGCATGGGACAGGGACAGGTTAAGGAAAAACTGTTTTTT.

The chain is built from TRBV30 and TRBJ2-3; D tentatively fits TRBD1 or TRBD2 (5 bases each). The CDR3 totals 16 residues. Trimming took 1 base from V and 2 from J, leaving 16 bases between them. Germline V lookup: CDR1 GTSNPN, CDR2 SVGIG (reference sequence). DNA for the CDR3: TGTGCCTGGAGTGCAGGAGAATGGGGGAACACAGATACGCAGTATTTT. This sequence encodes CAWSAGEWGNTDTQYF.

In DNA, the CDR3 is TGTGCCAGTAGTACGACAGCTAACTATGGCTACACCTTC. Translating it yields CASSTTANYGYTF. The chain uses TRBV19 and TRBJ1-2; perhaps TRBD1 as D (5 bases). The CDR3 runs 13 residues. Germline CDR1 is LNHDA and CDR2 is SQIVND (reference sequence). Trimming cost V 4 bases and J 0 bases, with 6 bases left between them.

The chain recombines TRBV6-4 with TRBJ1-1, with a tentative D call TRBD1 (6 bases). The CDR3 runs 15 residues. V dropped 4 bases and J dropped 5 bases, with 17 bases sitting between them. CDR1 MRHNA and CDR2 SNTAGT come from the germline V gene. CDR3: CASSASAGTGTEAFF. The CDR3 nucleotides read TGTGCCAGCAGTGCTTCGGCGGGCACAGGGACTGAAGCTTTCTTT.

This clone turned up a few times. Other DNA sequences of this sample code for an identical CDR3. The chain links TRBV7-3 to TRBJ2-1; 9 positions agree with TRBD2. This CDR3 comprises 13 residues. V was pared by 5 bases and J by 5 bases, with 1 base of the junction left unmatched. The germline V gene has CDR1 SGHTA and CDR2 FQGTGA. The CDR3 loop reads CASSLAGNNEQFF. DNA of the CDR3: TGTGCCAGCAGCCTAGCGGGAAACAATGAGCAGTTCTTC. The complete variable domain, with remaining parts taken from reference TRBV7-3 and TRBJ2-1, reads GAGVSQTPSNKVTEKGKYVELRCDPISGHTALYWYRQSLGQGPEFLIYFQGTGAADDSGLPNDRFFAVRPEGSVSTLKIQRTERGDSAVYLCASSLAGNNEQFFGPGTRLTVL.

CDR3 nucleotides: TGTGCCAGCAGCTCAAAAGCGGGAGGACGCCACGAGCAGTACTTC. This gives the protein CASSSKAGGRHEQYF. The V gene is TRBV11-2, the J gene TRBJ2-7, with TRBD2 matching over 9 bases. This CDR3 has 15 amino acids. V gave up 4 bases and J gave up 5 bases; unmatched junction bases: 9. The germline CDR1 and CDR2 sequences are SGHAT and FQNNGV.

The chain couples TRBV2 to TRBJ2-7; 7 bases match TRBD1. CDR1 SNHLY and CDR2 FYNNEI come from the germline V gene. Germline trimming cut 6 bases from V and 4 bases from J; bases unmatched to any gene: 9. This CDR3 has 14 residues. The CDR3 protein is CASRVGQLSYEQYF. The CDR3 DNA reads as TGTGCCAGCAGAGTGGGACAGCTGAGTTACGAGCAGTACTTC.

J is TRBJ2-2 and V is TRBV3-1 (or the pseudogene TRBV3-2), with 11 bases identical to TRBD2. The CDR3 is made up of 17 amino acids. The V and J ends lost 1 base and 2 bases, in that order; junction bases with no gene match: 3. The germline gives CDR1 LGHDT, CDR2 YNNKEL (reference sequence). The CDR3 reads CASSQAGLAENTGELFF. The CDR3 nucleotides read TGTGCCAGCAGCCAAGCGGGACTAGCGGAAAACACCGGGGAGCTGTTTTTT.

The V gene is TRBV9, the J gene TRBJ2-1; D uncertain. CDR1 is SGDLS, CDR2 YYNGEE, per germline. Trimming removed 0 bases at V and 5 bases at J, with 18 bases between. The CDR3 spans 17 residues. The CDR3 DNA reads TGTGCCAGCAGCGTAGGGTTCGGACGTCTTGTTAACAATGAGCAGTTCTTC. This gives the protein CASSVGFGRLVNNEQFF.

The V call is TRBV9, the J call TRBJ2-1; D is undetermined. V dropped 4 bases and J dropped 7 bases, with 9 bases sitting between them. The CDR3 has 12 amino acids. Germline CDR1 SGDLS, CDR2 YYNGEE. The CDR3 loop is CASSRGGNEQFF. CDR3 DNA: TGTGCCAGCAGCCGAGGCGGTAATGAGCAGTTCTTC. The full variable domain, rest sourced from reference TRBV9 and TRBJ2-1, is DSGVTQTPKHLITATGQRVTLRCSPRSGDLSVYWYQQSLDQGLQFLIQYYNGEERAKGNILERFSAQQFPDLHSELNLSSLELGDSALYFCASSRGGNEQFFGPGTRLTVL.

The rearrangement links TRBV19 to TRBJ2-1; D is undetermined. In germline, CDR1 is LNHDA, CDR2 SQIVND (reference sequence). Trimming took 7 bases from V and 0 from J, leaving 10 bases between them. The CDR3 covers 14 residues. The CDR3 DNA sequence: TGTGCCAGTAACCGTATAGGCTCCTACAATGAGCAGTTCTTC. It is translated as CASNRIGSYNEQFF.

The chain links TRBV11-2 to TRBJ1-4; 10 bases agree with TRBD1. This CDR3 has 15 residues. Germline values: CDR1 SGHAT, CDR2 FQNNGV. Unmatched junction bases numbered 4, after V lost 2 bases and J lost 7 bases. CDR3: CASSLLGDRGEKLFF. CDR3 DNA sequence: TGTGCCAGCAGCTTACTCGGGGACAGGGGTGAAAAACTGTTTTTT.

The chain couples TRBV19 to TRBJ2-2, with D hard to call. The V end was cut by 2 bases, the J end by 1 base, with 5 bases between. The V gene's germline CDR1 is LNHDA and CDR2 SQIVND (reference sequence). The CDR3 sequence is 14 residues long. CDR3 sequence (DNA): TGTGCCAGTAGTATATCACAGAACACCGGGGAGCTGTTTTTT. It codes for CASSISQNTGELFF.

This chain connects TRBV15 to TRBJ1-4; TRBD1 matches 7 bases. Germline lookup yields CDR1 LNHNV and CDR2 YYDKDF (reference sequence). V shed 5 bases and J 4 bases; nucleotides not matched to a gene: 7. CDR3 length equals 15 residues. This chain's CDR3 is CATSGDSSNNEKLFF. The CDR3 DNA reads TGTGCCACCAGCGGGGACAGTTCTAATAATGAAAAACTGTTTTTT.

This chain uses TRBV24-1 with TRBJ2-3, with TRBD1 matching 7 bases. This CDR3 has 13 residues. Germline-derived CDR1 and CDR2 are KGHDR and SFDVKD. V was pared by 5 bases and J by 5 bases, with 3 bases of the junction left unmatched. CDR3 DNA sequence: TGTGCCACCAGTGGCCCAGGGGGAGATACGCAGTATTTT. It encodes CATSGPGGDTQYF.

This sequence joins TRBV7-6 and TRBJ1-1, with a weak D call TRBD1 (6 bases). The germline V and J ends were trimmed by 6 bases and 3 bases, with 11 bases remaining between them. The length of the CDR3 is 13 residues. Germline V gene lookup returns CDR1 SGHVS and CDR2 FNYEAQ. In DNA, the CDR3 is TGTGCCAGCAGACAGGGCTTATACACTGAAGCTTTCTTT. This encodes CASRQGLYTEAFF.